One and the same sample provided the 20 T cell receptor beta chains below, sequenced in a study of tumor and adjacent non-tumor tissue in lung cancer. RNA was extracted from bulk tissue without any cell sorting. The library came from three nested PCR rounds adapted from ARM-PCR protocols. TCRdb re-derived calls from the multiplex PCR reads in MiXCR, one entry per CDR3 protein. Here the sample spans 60,000 to 85,000 distinct CDR3 sequences, about three quarters being singletons. Sequences were obtained from lung tumor tissue. Receptors originate from a man aged 55 to 69 with non-small cell lung cancer.

Concerning this clonotype: Compared with germline, one end of the junction differs, possibly owing to a read error. This chain joins TRBV20-1 and TRBJ1-1; D not certain. Germline-derived CDR1 and CDR2 are DFQATT and SNEGSKA (reference sequence). The CDR3 consists of 14 residues. The CDR3 loop is CSARDEQGTNEAFF. In nucleotides, the CDR3 is TGTAGTGCTAGAGACGAGCAAGGTACAAATGAAGCTTTCTTT.

With regard to this clonotype: The junction does not match germline at one end; this may be a read error. V gene TRBV5-1 combines with J gene TRBJ2-2, with 7 positions matching TRBD2. Per the germline V gene, CDR1 is SGHRS and CDR2 is YFSETQ. The CDR3 is 16 residues long. CDR3 nucleotides: TGCACCAGCAGCTTAAGGACTAGTCCAAACACCGGGGAGCTGTTTTTT. This sequence encodes CTSSLRTSPNTGELFF.

Many counts were recorded for this clonotype. This sequence joins TRBV5-6 and TRBJ2-3, with TRBD2 matching 11 bases. This CDR3 has 15 residues. Germline V gene lookup returns CDR1 SGHDT and CDR2 YYEEEE. Unmatched junction bases numbered 5, after V lost 2 bases and J lost 6 bases. The CDR3, as DNA: TGTGCCAGCAGCTTTGGGACTAGCGGTTTTGATACGCAGTATTTT. This sequence encodes CASSFGTSGFDTQYF.

This clonotype ranks as medium-sized. The genes are TRBV20-1 and TRBJ1-2, with D possibly TRBD1 on 5 matching bases. Germline lookup yields CDR1 DFQATT and CDR2 SNEGSKA (reference sequence). Trimming shortened V by 5 bases and J by 6 bases, and 10 bases separated the two germline ends. The length of the CDR3 is 11 residues. CDR3 amino acids: CSAGGFDGYTF. The CDR3 nucleotides read TGCAGTGCTGGGGGATTTGATGGCTACACCTTC.

This clonotype was seen a few times. Since a much larger clone is just one base distant, this may be a read error. CDR3 amino acids: CASSLEHSYDYTF. In DNA form, the CDR3 reads TGTGCCAGCAGCTTGGAACATTCCTATGACTACACCTTC. The chain carries TRBV5-6 and TRBJ1-2; no clear D gene. This CDR3 is 13 amino acids long. Germline CDR1 and CDR2: SGHDT and YYEEEE.

The chain recombines TRBV28 with TRBJ2-3, with TRBD1 matching 8 bases. The CDR3 runs 16 residues. V shed 6 bases, J shed 2 bases, and the junction held 10 bases outside the gene matches. CDR1 and CDR2 from the germline V gene are MDHEN and SYDVKM. The CDR3 bases are TGTGCCAGCAGACCCACCACAGGGGGATACACAGATACGCAGTATTTT. Protein sequence: CASRPTTGGYTDTQYF.

The V gene is TRBV19, the J gene TRBJ2-5; D uncertain. CDR1 and CDR2 from the germline V gene are LNHDA and SQIVND (reference sequence). The CDR3 covers 12 residues. V lost 4 bases and J 0 bases, leaving 3 bases between the germline ends. In nucleotides, the CDR3 is TGTGCCAGTAGTACGAACCAAGAGACCCAGTACTTC. Its protein product is CASSTNQETQYF.

The chain joins TRBV7-9 to TRBJ1-2, with no clear D. This CDR3 is built from 12 residues. V was pared by 6 bases and J by 8 bases, with 13 bases between. The germline V gene has CDR1 SEHNR and CDR2 FQNEAQ (reference sequence). Here the CDR3 DNA reads TGTGCCAGCAGTAAAGAGGGTTACGGCTACACCTTC. Translation gives CASSKEGYGYTF.

This clonotype was counted a single time. V usage is TRBV6-5 and J usage is TRBJ2-5; 9 bases line up with TRBD2. CDR3 length: 16 residues. J was trimmed by 5 bases and V by 5 bases; bases with no gene match: 12. CDR1 is MNHEY and CDR2 is SVGAGI in the germline V gene. CDR3 amino acids: CASSTSGRTELETQYF. Written as DNA, the CDR3 is TGTGCCAGCAGTACTAGCGGGCGGACGGAGCTGGAGACCCAGTACTTC.

This clonotype was counted many times. The V call is TRBV7-8, the J call TRBJ2-7, with 9 bases matching TRBD1. CDR1 and CDR2 from the germline V gene are SGHVS and FQNEAQ. Germline trimming cut 3 bases from V and 5 bases from J; bases unmatched to any gene: 5. This CDR3 comprises 14 residues. This CDR3 reads CASSFTGGINEQYF. Written as DNA, the CDR3 is TGTGCCAGCAGCTTCACAGGGGGCATCAACGAGCAGTACTTC.

In this sample, this clonotype turned up a few times. The chain links TRBV20-1 to TRBJ2-3; TRBD2 agrees at 9 bases. CDR1 is DFQATT, CDR2 SNEGSKA, per germline (reference sequence). This CDR3 comprises 16 residues. The DNA of the CDR3 is TGCATTACTAGGTATCCGGGATTAGCGGGAGTGGATACGCAGTATTTT. Protein sequence: CITRYPGLAGVDTQYF.

Of note for this clonotype: A read error may produce the germline difference seen at one junction end. The chain combines TRBV5-1 with TRBJ2-2; D perhaps matches TRBD2 (5 bases). The CDR3 is 16 residues long. Germline CDR1 and CDR2: SGHRS and YFSETQ. Written as DNA, the CDR3 is TGTGCCAGCAGCTTGGATAGCGTGAGACCTACCGGGGAGCTGTTTTTT. It codes for CASSLDSVRPTGELFF.

A remark on this clonotype: This CDR3 fails to terminate in the conserved phenylalanine or tryptophan, so it likely reflects a read error. The J gene is TRBJ2-5, the V gene TRBV20-1, with D unclear. The CDR3 extends over 13 amino acids. Germline V CDR1 and CDR2: DFQATT, SNEGSKA (reference sequence). The CDR3 DNA is TGCGGTGCTCAGAGATGGGCGGCAGAGACCCAGTACTTA. It translates to CGAQRWAAETQYL.

The chain carries TRBV5-1 and TRBJ2-7; a possible D gene is TRBD1 (5 bases). The CDR3 spans 14 residues. Trimming cost V 1 base and J 2 bases, with 10 bases left between them. Germline CDR1 SGHRS, CDR2 YFSETQ. CDR3 sequence reads: CASSLKGPPYEQYF. For the CDR3, the DNA is TGCGCCAGCAGCTTGAAGGGGCCGCCCTACGAGCAGTACTTC.

In regard to this clonotype: A much more abundant neighbour one base away suggests this may be a read error. This chain joins TRBV14 and TRBJ2-4; 7 bases map to TRBD1. Germline assignment: CDR1 SGHDN and CDR2 FVKESK. This CDR3 spans 14 amino acids. CDR3: CANSQGTVGSIQYF. CDR3 nucleotides: TGTGCCAACAGCCAAGGGACAGTTGGTAGCATTCAGTACTTC. The entire variable domain, with the rest obtained from reference TRBV14 and TRBJ2-4, is as follows: EAGVTQFPSHSVIEKGQTVTLRCDPISGHDNLYWYRRVMGKEIKFLLHFVKESKQDESGMPNNRFLAERTGGTYSTLKVQPAELEDSGVYFCANSQGTVGSIQYFGAGTRLSVL.

As regards this clonotype: The junction departs from the called germline gene at one end, perhaps through a read error. The rearrangement links TRBV5-4 to TRBJ2-6; 9 bases fit TRBD1. Germline CDR1 and CDR2: SGHNT and YYREEE (reference sequence). The CDR3 totals 17 residues. In nucleotides, the CDR3 is TGTGCCAGCAGCTCTGACAGGGGGGCATCTGGGGCCAACGTCCTGGCTTTC. Its translation: CASSSDRGASGANVLAF. Looking up the rest from reference TRBV5-4 and TRBJ2-6 gives the full variable domain: ETGVTQSPTHLIKTRGQQVTLRCSSQSGHNTVSWYQQALGQGPQFIFQYYREEENGRGNFPPRFSGLQFPNYSSELNVNALELDDSALYLCASSSDRGASGANVLAFGAGSRLTVL.

As regards this clonotype: One end of the junction fails to match germline, which may point to a read error. The chain combines TRBV5-5 with TRBJ2-1, with D perhaps matching TRBD2 (5 bases). Germline V CDR1 and CDR2: SGHKS, YYEKEE (reference sequence). CDR3 length: 13 amino acids. CDR3: CASSLGREREQFF. DNA of the CDR3: TGTGCCAGCAGTTTGGGAAGGGAGCGGGAGCAGTTCTTC.

This clonotype was seen at least ten times. The chain joins TRBV6-2 or TRBV6-3 to TRBJ2-5; maybe TRBD1 (6 bases). V was trimmed by 6 bases and J by 4 bases, leaving 12 bases between them. This CDR3 has 13 amino acids. Germline loops: CDR1 MNHEY, CDR2 SVGEGT. Here the CDR3 reads CASSLEGVETQYF. Here the CDR3 DNA reads TGTGCCAGCAGCCTCGAGGGGGTAGAGACCCAGTACTTC.

About this clonotype itself: An end of the junction differs from the germline gene, which may be a read error. The chain links TRBV20-1 to TRBJ1-5; 7 nucleotides align to TRBD1. This CDR3 contains 13 residues. Per germline, CDR1 DFQATT and CDR2 SNEGSKA (reference sequence). The CDR3 sequence is CSAMGQNNQPQHF. The CDR3 bases are TGCAGTGCTATGGGACAGAACAATCAGCCTCAGCATTTT.

This clonotype is termed medium-sized (0.01 to 0.1%). At one boundary the junction diverges from the germline segment, which might be a read error. The rearrangement uses TRBV11-1 and TRBJ2-2; TRBD2 is a possible D gene (5 bases). Germline V gene data show CDR1 as SGHAT and CDR2 as FQDESV (reference sequence). The CDR3 consists of 14 residues. The CDR3 coding sequence is TGTGCCAGAAGCTATACTAGTGGCACAGGGGAGCTGTTTTTT. It specifies CARSYTSGTGELFF.